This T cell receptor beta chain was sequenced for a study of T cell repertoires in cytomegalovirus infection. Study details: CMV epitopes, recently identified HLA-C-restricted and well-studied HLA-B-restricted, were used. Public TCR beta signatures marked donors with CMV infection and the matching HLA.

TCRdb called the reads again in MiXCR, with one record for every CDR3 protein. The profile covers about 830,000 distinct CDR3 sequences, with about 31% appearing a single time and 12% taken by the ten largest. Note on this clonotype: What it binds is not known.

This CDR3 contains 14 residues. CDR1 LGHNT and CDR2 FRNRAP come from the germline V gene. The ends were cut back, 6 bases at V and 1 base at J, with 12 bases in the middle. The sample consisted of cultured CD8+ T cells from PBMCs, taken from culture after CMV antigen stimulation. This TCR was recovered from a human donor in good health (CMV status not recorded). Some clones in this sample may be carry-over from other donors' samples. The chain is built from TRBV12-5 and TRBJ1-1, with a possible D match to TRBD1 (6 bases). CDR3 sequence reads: CASGPGARNTEAFF. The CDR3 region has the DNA TGTGCTAGTGGACCAGGGGCCCGGAACACTGAAGCTTTCTTT.